The 20 T cell receptor beta chains presented below share a single source sample, sequenced in a study of regulatory T cells in long-lasting Graves disease (dated by TCRdb to the early 2020s). The library relied on multiplex PCR. Sequencer: Illumina HiSeq 4000. To build TCR beta libraries, CDR3 regions were amplified by Arm-PCR using iRepertoire HTBI primers. The public reads were reprocessed in TCRdb via fastp at Q25 and MiXCR, keeping in-frame beta chains. Here each entry gathers all rows of one CDR3 protein and keeps the most common genes and DNA. This sample gives about 530,000 distinct CDR3 sequences in total; more than 15% of them show up just once. 25% of the sample rests with the top ten. The time point tag for this specimen amounts to: newly diagnosed GD, antithyroid drugs for less than 3 months. RNA was extracted from PBMCs in TRIzol for both TCR sequencing and RNA sequencing. The sample was also linked to a second study, of T cells in Graves' hyperthyroidism and ophthalmopathy.

The sample consisted of peripheral blood mononuclear cells (PBMCs), taken at new diagnosis, from a patient treated with antithyroid drugs. The receptors originated from a woman aged 35-65 years with Graves disease. Donor details come from another sample of the same person, matched by shared clones.

This clonotype was observed many times. J is TRBJ2-1 and V is TRBV11-2, with D perhaps matching TRBD2 (6 bases). The germline V gene encodes CDR1 SGHAT and CDR2 FQNNGV. The CDR3 loop spans 14 amino acids. Trimming cost V 2 bases and J 12 bases, with 17 bases left between them. The CDR3 loop is CASSLRDSKPRQFF. CDR3 nucleotide sequence: TGTGCCAGCAGCTTAAGGGACTCAAAGCCTAGGCAGTTCTTC.

This clonotype was observed a few times. The V gene is TRBV19, the J gene TRBJ1-4; possible D gene TRBD1, 6 bases. The CDR3 sequence is 15 residues long. The V end was cut by 5 bases, the J end by 7 bases, with 17 bases between. Per germline, CDR1 LNHDA and CDR2 SQIVND (reference sequence). CDR3 residues: CASSPGGGWSEKLFF. DNA of the CDR3: TGTGCCAGTAGTCCAGGAGGGGGTTGGAGTGAAAAACTGTTTTTT.

As DNA, the CDR3 is TGCGCCAGCAGCCGCCGGACAGGGGCCTATAATTCACCCCTCCACTTT. Its protein product is CASSRRTGAYNSPLHF. The rearrangement uses TRBV5-1 and TRBJ1-6; TRBD1 matches at 9 bases. This CDR3 has 16 residues. V trimming: 4 bases; J trimming: 2 bases; junction bases outside the gene matches: 4. Germline CDR1 is SGHRS and CDR2 is YFSETQ. The entire variable domain, with the rest obtained from reference TRBV5-1 and TRBJ1-6, is as follows: KAGVTQTPRYLIKTRGQQVTLSCSPISGHRSVSWYQQTPGQGLQFLFEYFSETQRNKGNFPGRFSGRQFSNSRSEMNVSTLELGDSALYLCASSRRTGAYNSPLHFGNGTRLTVT.

Many counts were recorded for this clonotype. CDR3 coding DNA: TGTGCCAGCTCCTCCGGGGCTCAATATCAGCCCCAGCATTTT. It translates to CASSSGAQYQPQHF. This sequence joins TRBV18 and TRBJ1-5; tentative D call: TRBD1 (5 bases). V lost 6 bases to trimming and J lost 5 bases, with 14 bases between them. Germline CDR1 KGHSH, CDR2 LQKENI. The CDR3 covers 14 residues.

This clonotype has ten or more counts. At one of its ends the junction is not consistent with the germline gene, which may arise from a read error. The chain combines TRBV7-7 with TRBJ1-1; D call uncertain. Germline CDR1 is SSHAT and CDR2 is FNYEAQ (reference sequence). This CDR3 spans 14 amino acids. Written as DNA, the CDR3 is TGTGCTAGCAGCTTGGGGTTCCTGGGCACTGAAGCTTTCTTT. As protein: CASSLGFLGTEAFF.

V and J are TRBV7-8 and TRBJ1-2; D is undetermined. The CDR3 runs to 13 residues. Germline values: CDR1 SGHVS, CDR2 FQNEAQ. The V end was cut by 2 bases, the J end by 4 bases, with 8 bases between. DNA for the CDR3: TGTGCCAGCAGCTTATCCCGGCGCTATGGCTACACCTTC. Encoded protein: CASSLSRRYGYTF.

Only a few counts were recorded for this clonotype. This chain links TRBV19 with TRBJ1-1; D might be TRBD1 (5 bases). CDR3 length equals 14 residues. CDR1 is LNHDA and CDR2 is SQIVND in the germline V gene (reference sequence). Trimming shortened V by 5 bases and J by 4 bases, and 14 bases separated the two germline ends. The CDR3: CASSADRSLTEAFF. CDR3 in DNA: TGTGCCAGTAGTGCTGACAGATCCCTCACTGAAGCTTTCTTT.

Turning to this clonotype: A much more abundant neighbour one base away suggests this may be a read error. The chain carries TRBV20-1 and TRBJ1-5; the D is unclear. Germline loops: CDR1 DFQATT, CDR2 SNEGSKA (reference sequence). The CDR3 runs 14 residues. As DNA, the CDR3 is TGCAGTACTAGGCCCAATATGCTCAATCAGCCCCAGCATTTT. Protein sequence: CSTRPNMLNQPQHF.

This clonotype was recorded many times. The chain links TRBV5-6 to TRBJ2-1, with TRBD1 as a possible D gene (7 bases). V was pared by 7 bases and J by 4 bases, with 15 bases between. There are 14 residues in the CDR3. From germline, CDR1 is SGHDT and CDR2 YYEEEE. CDR3 region: CASLRAGGYNEQFF. CDR3 sequence (DNA): TGTGCCAGCCTTAGGGCAGGGGGGTACAATGAGCAGTTCTTC.

This clonotype was counted at least ten times. The chain is built from TRBV3-1 and TRBJ1-1; no clear D gene. Germline lookup yields CDR1 LGHDT and CDR2 YNNKEL (reference sequence). V was pared by 5 bases and J by 0 bases, with 16 bases between. CDR3 length equals 16 residues. The CDR3 sequence: CASSSTSPGLNTEAFF. In DNA, the CDR3 is TGTGCCAGCAGCTCCACCTCTCCGGGATTGAACACTGAAGCTTTCTTT. The full variable domain, rest sourced from reference TRBV3-1 and TRBJ1-1, is DTAVSQTPKYLVTQMGNDKSIKCEQNLGHDTMYWYKQDSKKFLKIMFSYNNKELIINETVPNRFSPKSPDKAHLNLHINSLELGDSAVYFCASSSTSPGLNTEAFFGQGTRLTVV.

This clonotype was detected many times. CDR3 loop: CASSPLAGGRETQYF. CDR3 bases: TGTGCCAGTAGTCCGCTAGCGGGGGGTAGGGAGACCCAGTACTTC. V usage is TRBV19 and J usage is TRBJ2-5; 11 nucleotides match TRBD2. Germline V lookup: CDR1 LNHDA, CDR2 SQIVND (reference sequence). The CDR3 is 15 residues long. Trimming took 5 bases from V and 5 from J; bases not matched to a gene: 7.

This clonotype was seen a handful of times. In nucleotides, the CDR3 is TGTGCCAGCAGTTTCCAGTTTGACGAGCAGTACTTC. Translating it yields CASSFQFDEQYF. The chain is built from TRBV12-3 or TRBV12-4 and TRBJ2-7; D gene uncertain. Between the trimmed V and J ends, which lost 3 bases and 5 bases, there was a span of 8 bases. This CDR3 spans 12 amino acids.

The chain is built from TRBV7-8 and TRBJ2-1, with TRBD2 matching over 9 bases. Germline CDR1 and CDR2: SGHVS and FQNEAQ. The CDR3 is made up of 14 amino acids. Trimming took 3 bases from V and 8 from J; bases not matched to a gene: 5. CDR3 bases: TGTGCCAGCAGCTTTGCGGGGGGGCTGGATGAGCAGTTCTTC. Translating it yields CASSFAGGLDEQFF. Based on the CDR3 plus reference TRBV7-8 and TRBJ2-1, the full variable domain is GAGVSQSPRYKVAKRGQDVALRCDPISGHVSLFWYQQALGQGPEFLTYFQNEAQLDKSGLPSDRFFAERPEGSVSTLKIQRTQQEDSAVYLCASSFAGGLDEQFFGPGTRLTVL.

In this sample, this clonotype turned up once. The rearrangement links TRBV2 to TRBJ1-6; tentative D call: TRBD1 (6 bases). V was trimmed by 7 bases and J by 5 bases, leaving 12 bases between them. Germline V gene sequence: CDR1 SNHLY, CDR2 FYNNEI. The CDR3 sequence is 14 residues long. CDR3 in DNA: TGTGCCAGCACCACACAGGGTAATAATTCACCCCTCCACTTT. Protein product: CASTTQGNNSPLHF. The whole variable domain, remainder taken from reference TRBV2 and TRBJ1-6, is EPEVTQTPSHQVTQMGQEVILRCVPISNHLYFYWYRQILGQKVEFLVSFYNNEISEKSEIFDDQFSVERPDGSNFTLKIRSTKLEDSAMYFCASTTQGNNSPLHFGNGTRLTVT.

With regard to this clonotype: Possible read error: a much larger clone is one base away. This chain connects TRBV3-1 to TRBJ2-3; D is unclear. The J call could be wrong; TRBJ2-1 is a better fit for the DNA end. In germline, CDR1 is LGHDT, CDR2 YNNKEL (reference sequence). The CDR3 contains 15 residues. The CDR3 nucleotides read TGTGCCAGCAGCCAAGATTGGCCAGTGCGTAATGAGCAGTTCTTC. It specifies CASSQDWPVRNEQFF.

The table lists this clonotype with many counts. The rearrangement uses TRBV6-1 and TRBJ2-5; 9 nucleotides match TRBD2. The V gene's germline CDR1 is MNHNS and CDR2 SASEGT. Unmatched junction bases numbered 12, after V lost 7 bases and J lost 3 bases. The CDR3 length is 16 residues. The CDR3 protein is CASTETPGTSKETQYF. CDR3 coding DNA: TGTGCCAGCACCGAAACCCCCGGGACTAGCAAAGAGACCCAGTACTTC.

This clonotype was seen repeatedly, ten times or more. The CDR3 sequence: CASSTQGANQPQHF. The CDR3 DNA reads TGTGCCAGCAGTACACAGGGGGCAAATCAGCCCCAGCATTTT. This sequence joins TRBV27 and TRBJ1-5; 9 bases agree with TRBD1. The CDR3 length is 14 residues. V shed 5 bases, J shed 4 bases, and the junction held 3 bases outside the gene matches. Germline CDR1 reads MNHEY; CDR2 reads SMNVEV (reference sequence).

This clonotype has ten or more counts. This sequence joins TRBV20-1 and TRBJ2-2; D call uncertain. CDR1 is DFQATT, CDR2 SNEGSKA, per germline (reference sequence). The CDR3 covers 15 residues. The V end lost 5 bases, the J end lost 3 bases, and 16 bases lay between the germline ends. The CDR3 protein is CSAPSPPTYTGELFF. CDR3 coding DNA: TGCAGTGCTCCGAGTCCCCCGACCTACACCGGGGAGCTGTTTTTT.

At least ten counts were recorded for this clonotype. The CDR3 nucleotides read TGTGCCAGCAGCTTGATTCCAAGCGAGGGAGCTTTCTTT. Translation: CASSLIPSEGAFF. The V gene is TRBV5-6, the J gene TRBJ1-1; no firm D call. Germline CDR1 is SGHDT and CDR2 is YYEEEE. The CDR3 runs to 13 residues. Trimming shortened V by 1 base and J by 10 bases, and 14 bases separated the two germline ends.

In its sample, this clonotype was seen a few times. This chain connects TRBV3-1 to TRBJ1-6; D call uncertain. This CDR3 has 15 amino acids. Per the germline V gene, CDR1 is LGHDT and CDR2 is YNNKEL (reference sequence). V lost 4 bases and J 3 bases, leaving 10 bases between the germline ends. CDR3: CASSPSEIYNSPLHF. In DNA, the CDR3 is TGTGCCAGCAGCCCGTCGGAGATCTATAATTCACCCCTCCACTTT.